These 21 T cell receptor beta chains were all obtained from the same sample, sequenced in a study of cytomegalovirus exposure and HLA in healthy donors. PCR employed 60 Vbeta and 13 Jbeta primers. Sequenced by immunoSEQ multiplex PCR; TCRdb stores in-frame clones only, minus some. The sample carries fewer than 150,000 clones, about 78% recorded once. Source material: PBMCs. The receptors were gathered from a man in his fifties or sixties in good health and CMV-seronegative.

The J gene is TRBJ2-1, the V gene TRBV11-3; weak D call: TRBD1 (5 bases). Germline V CDR1 and CDR2: SGHNT, YENEEA. This CDR3 has 15 residues. Trimming shortened V by 0 bases and J by 4 bases, and 10 bases separated the two germline ends. CDR3 protein: CASSLDPDMYNEQFF. CDR3 DNA sequence: TGTGCCAGCAGCTTAGACCCGGACATGTACAATGAGCAGTTCTTC. Complete variable domain (other parts from reference TRBV11-3 and TRBJ2-1): EAGVVQSPRYKIIEKKQPVAFWCNPISGHNTLYWYLQNLGQGPELLIRYENEEAVDDSQLPKDRFSAERLKGVDSTLKIQPAELGDSAVYLCASSLDPDMYNEQFFGPGTRLTVL.

The chain has TRBV28 and TRBJ1-1; D is possibly TRBD1 (5 bases). The germline CDR1 and CDR2 sequences are MDHEN and SYDVKM. Deletions cut 6 bases from V and 1 base from J, with 15 bases between. The CDR3 runs to 15 residues. The CDR3, as DNA: TGTGCCAGCAGCCCAGGTGGGGCTGGGAACACTGAAGCTTTCTTT. Residues: CASSPGGAGNTEAFF.

The genes are TRBV7-8 and TRBJ2-7; TRBD1 aligns across 7 bases. The germline CDR1 and CDR2 sequences are SGHVS and FQNEAQ. V lost 3 bases to trimming and J lost 4 bases; unmatched junction nucleotides: 12. The CDR3 loop spans 16 amino acids. CDR3 protein: CASSFKTGTAKYEQYF. Here the CDR3 DNA reads TGTGCCAGCAGCTTCAAAACCGGGACAGCCAAATACGAGCAGTACTTC.

The rearrangement links TRBV28 to TRBJ1-5; no firm D call. V lost 2 bases to trimming and J lost 2 bases, with 13 bases between them. This CDR3 has 16 amino acids. Germline V lookup: CDR1 MDHEN, CDR2 SYDVKM. The CDR3 DNA is TGTGCCAGCAGTTTACCTCCGCGGCCGGGCAATCAGCCCCAGCATTTT. The encoded protein is CASSLPPRPGNQPQHF.

The rearrangement links TRBV7-8 to TRBJ1-6; 10 positions agree with TRBD1. This CDR3 has 16 amino acids. The V gene end was trimmed by 5 bases and the J gene end by 7 bases; junction bases not matched to a gene: 8. Germline values: CDR1 SGHVS, CDR2 FQNEAQ. As DNA, the CDR3 is TGTGCCAGCAGCCTGGGACAGGGGCTGCGGAATTCACCCCTCCACTTT. Its protein is CASSLGQGLRNSPLHF.

Concerning this clone itself: The missing conserved phenylalanine or tryptophan at the end of this CDR3 makes a read error likely. V is TRBV27 and J is TRBJ2-7, with 10 nucleotides matching TRBD1. CDR3 length: 16 amino acids. Germline values: CDR1 MNHEY, CDR2 SMNVEV (reference sequence). J lost 2 bases, V lost 4 bases, and 8 bases had no gene match. As DNA, the CDR3 is TGTGCCAGCAGTTCTCATGGGACAGGGGTTCCCTACGAGCAGTACCTC. It translates to CASSSHGTGVPYEQYL.

The CDR3 nucleotides read TGTGCCAGCAGTTACGAGAGGAAAAGCTCCTACAATGAGCAGTTCTTC. Encoded protein: CASSYERKSSYNEQFF. The rearrangement links TRBV6-6 to TRBJ2-1; D remains ambiguous. The germline V gene encodes CDR1 MNHNY and CDR2 SVGAGI (reference sequence). Trimming removed 2 bases from V and 0 bases from J, with 11 bases in between. The CDR3 is made up of 16 amino acids.

The gene calls are TRBV5-1 and TRBJ2-6, with 8 bases that match TRBD2. Trimming at V came to 3 bases and at J to 4 bases, leaving 12 bases not matched to a gene. CDR3 length: 18 amino acids. Per the germline V gene, CDR1 is SGHRS and CDR2 is YFSETQ. CDR3 DNA: TGCGCCAGCAGCTCCGGGGGGGACATTAGCCTCGGGGCCAACGTCCTGACTTTC. This translates into CASSSGGDISLGANVLTF.

This chain links TRBV10-1 with TRBJ2-1; D is perhaps TRBD1 (6 bases). The V and J ends lost 6 bases and 3 bases respectively, with 12 bases between them. CDR3 length: 14 amino acids. CDR1 is WNHNN, CDR2 SYGVQD, per germline (reference sequence). CDR3 sequence reads: CASSRDTLYNEQFF. The CDR3 nucleotides read TGCGCCAGCAGCCGGGACACCCTCTACAATGAGCAGTTCTTC.

The CDR3 sequence is CASSSPGHADEQYF. The CDR3, as DNA: TGCGCCAGCAGCTCGCCGGGACACGCGGACGAGCAGTACTTC. The chain employs TRBV5-1 and TRBJ2-7; D possibly corresponds to TRBD1 (6 bases). The CDR3 is 14 residues long. Between the trimmed V and J ends, which lost 3 bases and 5 bases, there was a span of 15 bases. Germline V gives CDR1 SGHRS, CDR2 YFSETQ.

The V and J genes are TRBV19 and TRBJ2-1; possible D gene TRBD1, 6 bases. Between the trimmed V and J ends, which lost 6 bases and 1 base, there was a span of 19 bases. The CDR3 contains 17 residues. Germline V gene lookup returns CDR1 LNHDA and CDR2 SQIVND (reference sequence). The CDR3 spells CASSRGIKSGSYNEQFF. The CDR3 nucleotides are TGTGCCAGTAGCAGGGGTATAAAGTCAGGGTCCTACAATGAGCAGTTCTTC.

The chain combines TRBV5-1 with TRBJ2-2; the match to TRBD1 covers 7 bases. Germline-derived CDR1 and CDR2 are SGHRS and YFSETQ. Trimming took 3 bases from V and 0 from J; bases not matched to a gene: 2. CDR3 length equals 15 residues. CDR3 sequence reads: CASSSGTANTGELFF. The CDR3 region has the DNA TGCGCCAGCAGCTCCGGGACAGCGAACACCGGGGAGCTGTTTTTT.

The chain has TRBV7-2 and TRBJ2-5, with TRBD1 matching over 10 bases. The CDR3 has 14 amino acids. With 4 bases clipped from V and 4 bases from J, the junction kept 3 bases outside the gene matches. In germline, CDR1 is SGHTA, CDR2 FQGNSA. Here the CDR3 DNA reads TGTGCCAGCAGCTCCGGGACAGGGGCAGAGACCCAGTACTTC. The encoded protein is CASSSGTGAETQYF.

By sample share, this clone is medium-sized. The chain employs TRBV5-6 and TRBJ2-7; 11 bases align to TRBD1. J was trimmed by 4 bases and V by 2 bases; bases with no gene match: 2. The CDR3 loop spans 14 amino acids. The germline V gene has CDR1 SGHDT and CDR2 YYEEEE. DNA of the CDR3: TGTGCCAGCAGCTTCTGGGACAGGGGGTACGAGCAGTACTTC. Amino acid sequence: CASSFWDRGYEQYF.

The chain couples TRBV12-5 to TRBJ1-1; 8 bases agree with TRBD1. V gave up 4 bases and J gave up 1 base; unmatched junction bases: 2. In germline, CDR1 is LGHNT, CDR2 FRNRAP. The length of the CDR3 is 14 residues. The CDR3 DNA reads as TGTGCTAGTGGTTCCGGGACAGGGAACACTGAAGCTTTCTTT. It translates to CASGSGTGNTEAFF.

As for this clone: Other DNA sequences from this sample encode an identical CDR3 as well. This chain links TRBV29-1 with TRBJ1-5; weak D call: TRBD1 (5 bases). This CDR3 region has 13 residues. CDR1 SQVTM and CDR2 ANQGSEA come from the germline V gene. V lost 6 bases, J lost 0 bases, and 9 bases lay in between. CDR3 in DNA: TGCAGCGTATCACAGGATAGCAATCAGCCCCAGCATTTT. Translated: CSVSQDSNQPQHF.

V is TRBV11-3 and J is TRBJ2-2; the D gene is possibly TRBD2 (6 bases). The CDR3 runs 14 residues. Germline CDR1 SGHNT, CDR2 YENEEA. V dropped 4 bases and J dropped 5 bases, with 11 bases sitting between them. The CDR3 here is CASSSARGTGELFF. CDR3 DNA sequence: TGTGCCAGCAGCTCGGCCCGGGGGACCGGGGAGCTGTTTTTT. The whole variable domain, filled in from reference TRBV11-3 and TRBJ2-2, reads EAGVVQSPRYKIIEKKQPVAFWCNPISGHNTLYWYLQNLGQGPELLIRYENEEAVDDSQLPKDRFSAERLKGVDSTLKIQPAELGDSAVYLCASSSARGTGELFFGEGSRLTVL.

The V and J genes are TRBV30 and TRBJ1-1, with TRBD1 matching over 7 bases. The CDR3 sequence is 13 residues long. Germline-derived CDR1 and CDR2 are GTSNPN and SVGIG (reference sequence). V shed 1 base, J shed 4 bases, and the junction held 3 bases outside the gene matches. The CDR3 here is CAWSGNRGTEAFF. The CDR3 region has the DNA TGTGCCTGGAGTGGGAACAGGGGCACTGAAGCTTTCTTT.

This chain uses TRBV7-2 with TRBJ2-3, with D unclear. CDR3 length: 11 amino acids. Trimming removed 5 bases at V and 5 bases at J, with 5 bases between. Germline assignment: CDR1 SGHTA and CDR2 FQGNSA. CDR3 DNA: TGTGCCAGCAGCGCGGTAGATACGCAGTATTTT. This gives the protein CASSAVDTQYF.

The chain couples TRBV21-1 to TRBJ2-2; no DNA check was done on the table's D call, TRBD1. TRBV21-1 represents a pseudogene. The CDR3 is made up of 11 amino acids. Here the CDR3 reads CASRGAGELFF. As DNA, the CDR3 is TGTGCCAGCAGGGGCGCGGGGGAGCTGTTTTTT.

The CDR3 spells CASSLGARSVSYEQYF. CDR3 DNA: TGTGCCAGCAGTTTGGGGGCAAGGTCGGTCTCCTACGAGCAGTACTTC. J is TRBJ2-7 and V is TRBV28, with D perhaps matching TRBD1 (6 bases). CDR3 length: 16 amino acids. The germline V gene encodes CDR1 MDHEN and CDR2 SYDVKM. With 3 bases removed from V and 0 bases from J, the gap between germline ends came to 15 bases.